These T cell receptor beta chains were read from a single sample in a study of blood T cell repertoires in COVID-19. Measured with immunoSEQ multiplex PCR; TCRdb has only the in-frame clones, and not every one. The table shows approximately 250,000 clones, with 84% occurring only once. The sample was peripheral blood. The receptors here all came from a man aged 35-49 years who had recovered from COVID-19. Both conserved end residues are part of each CDR3. The D gene is left open where the match is weak. A clone size is listed for some rows: how often the clone was seen (once, few, many), or a class if it is expanded.

TGTGCCAGCAGCCCCGACAGATTTAATGAAAAACTGTTTTTT	CASSPDRFNEKLFF	-	-	TRBJ1-4	TRBV6-5
TGTGCCAGCAGCCGACTAGCGGGGGGAATAAATGAGCAGTTCTTC	CASSRLAGGINEQFF	-	TRBD2	TRBJ2-1	TRBV7-9
TGCAGTGCTAACAGGGAGAATGGCTACACCTTC	CSANRENGYTF	-	-	TRBJ1-2	TRBV20-1
TGTGCCACCAGCATCAGGCGACGACAGAACACCGGGGAGCTGTTTTTT	CATSIRRRQNTGELFF	-	-	TRBJ2-2	TRBV15
TGTGCCAGCAGCTTAGCGAAGACTAGTAGGCAGTTCTTC	CASSLAKTSRQFF	-	-	TRBJ2-1	TRBV7-2
TGCAGCGCCCACCCACAGGGGGTCACTGAAGCTTTCTTT	CSAHPQGVTEAFF	-	TRBD1	TRBJ1-1	TRBV29-1
TGCAGCGTTCTATTCGGACTAGCGCAAGAGACCCAGTACTTC	CSVLFGLAQETQYF	-	TRBD2	TRBJ2-5	TRBV29-1
TGTGCCAGCAGTTTCGGCGGGAACACTGAAGCTTTCTTT	CASSFGGNTEAFF	-	-	TRBJ1-1	TRBV28
TGCGCCAGCAGCCCCCGACTAGCGGGAGACTCCTACGAGCAGTACTTC	CASSPRLAGDSYEQYF	-	TRBD2	TRBJ2-7	TRBV4-3
TGTGCCAGCAGTCCCCCGGGGAGGGTAGGAGAGCAGTACTTC	CASSPPGRVGEQYF	many	TRBD2	TRBJ2-7	TRBV6-5
TGTGCCAGCAGTTACTCGTTCGAGATTGAAGCTTTCTTT	CASSYSFEIEAFF	-	-	TRBJ1-1	TRBV6-5
TGTGCCAGTATGTTATCGGGACAGGGGTTTGATGGCTACACCTTC	CASMLSGQGFDGYTF	-	TRBD1	TRBJ1-2	TRBV19
TGTGCCAGCAGCAGTAGGCGGTCCAAGCAGTACTTC	CASSSRRSKQYF	-	-	TRBJ2-7	TRBV11-2
TGTGCCAGCTCACCCCTCCCGGGGGGCGGGGACGAGCAGTACTTC	CASSPLPGGGDEQYF	-	-	TRBJ2-7	TRBV18
TGTGCCAGCCAACGGGACAGGGGACGCTATGAGACCCAGTACTTC	CASQRDRGRYETQYF	-	TRBD1	TRBJ2-5	TRBV9
TGTGCCAGCAGCACTCGAGGGACCCTTGGGGGGGGCTACACCTTC	CASSTRGTLGGGYTF	few	-	TRBJ1-2	TRBV7-9
TGCGCCAGCAGCCAAGGCACTAGACAGGGTGAAGCTTTCTTT	CASSQGTRQGEAFF	few	TRBD1	TRBJ1-1	TRBV4-3
TGTGCCAGCAGCAAGGGGATCTCCTACGAGCAGTACTTC	CASSKGISYEQYF	few	-	TRBJ2-7	TRBV5-5
TGTGCCAGCAGCTTTAAGGGGGCTAGTTACGAGCAGTACTTC	CASSFKGASYEQYF	-	TRBD1	TRBJ2-7	TRBV7-2
TGTGCCAGCCGCCACGGAGAGACCCAGTACTTC	CASRHGETQYF	-	-	TRBJ2-5	TRBV12-3/TRBV12-4
TGTGCCAGCTCACCGCTCTCTCCATCCGGCGGCTCCTACGAGCAGTACTTC	CASSPLSPSGGSYEQYF	-	-	TRBJ2-7	TRBV18
TGCGCCAGCAGCTATGGGAGCGGGAGGTTGAGCTCCTACAATGAGCAGTTCTTC	CASSYGSGRLSSYNEQFF	-	TRBD2	TRBJ2-1	TRBV4-1
TGTGCCAGCAGCTCGCGGACAGGCGGATACCAAGAGACCCAGTACTTC	CASSSRTGGYQETQYF	-	TRBD1	TRBJ2-5	TRBV7-2
TGCGCCAGCACCATCAGGCAATCCACCGGGGAGCTGTTTTTT	CASTIRQSTGELFF	many	-	TRBJ2-2	TRBV10-2
TGCGCCAGCAGCCAAGCGAGGGGGACTAACTATGGCTACACCTTC	CASSQARGTNYGYTF	-	-	TRBJ1-2	TRBV4-3
TGTGCCAGCAGCTTAGAGAGTTTAGGGGCCGGCGGCGTGGGAAACACCATATATTTT	CASSLESLGAGGVGNTIYF	-	-	TRBJ1-3	TRBV7-6
TGTGCCAGCAGCCCAAGATTCTTGGGGGTACAGGGTTCAAACTATGGCTACACCTTC	CASSPRFLGVQGSNYGYTF	-	-	TRBJ1-2	TRBV5-6
TGTGCCAGCAGCCCCCAGACAGAGAACACTGAAGCTTTCTTT	CASSPQTENTEAFF	-	-	TRBJ1-1	TRBV9
TGTGCCAGCAGCCCAGTTTCAGGGGCCGGGGACTATGGCTACACCTTC	CASSPVSGAGDYGYTF	-	-	TRBJ1-2	TRBV7-8
TGTGCCAGCTCACCACCGAGCTCCTACGAGCAGTACTTC	CASSPPSSYEQYF	-	-	TRBJ2-7	TRBV18